This T cell receptor beta chain was retrieved from a study of T cell responses to AZD1222 COVID-19 vaccine. Assay: immunoSEQ multiplex PCR; the TCRdb copy retains only in-frame clones and omits some. Of roughly 130,000 clones listed, approximately 89% are singletons. Trimming removed 2 bases at V and 6 bases at J, with 8 bases between. CDR1 LGHDT and CDR2 YNNKEL come from the germline V gene (reference sequence). The CDR3 spans 12 residues. The chain joins TRBV3-1 (or the pseudogene TRBV3-2) to TRBJ2-7; D call uncertain. The input for sequencing was peripheral blood, taken on day 0 of AZD1222 vaccination. This receptor was taken from an adult in good health. CDR3 in amino acids: CASSQLPTEQYF. CDR3 coding DNA: TGTGCCAGCAGCCAACTTCCAACCGAGCAGTACTTC.